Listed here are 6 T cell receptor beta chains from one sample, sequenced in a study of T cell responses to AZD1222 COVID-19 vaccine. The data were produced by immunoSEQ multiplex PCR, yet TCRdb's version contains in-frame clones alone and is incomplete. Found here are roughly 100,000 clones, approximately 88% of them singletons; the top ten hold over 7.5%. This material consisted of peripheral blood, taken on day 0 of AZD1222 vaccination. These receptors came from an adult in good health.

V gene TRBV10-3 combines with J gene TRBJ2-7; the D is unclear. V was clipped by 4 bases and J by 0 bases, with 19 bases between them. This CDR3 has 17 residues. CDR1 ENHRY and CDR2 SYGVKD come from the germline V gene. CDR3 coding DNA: TGTGCCATCAGTGGGTCTTCTGGCACCCCCTACTCCTACGAGCAGTACTTC. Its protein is CAISGSSGTPYSYEQYF.

Here the CDR3 reads CASRLDRGYGEQYF. The CDR3 DNA follows: TGTGCCAGCAGGCTGGACAGGGGTTACGGCGAGCAGTACTTC. The gene calls are TRBV2 and TRBJ2-7; 9 nucleotides align to TRBD1. After removal of 6 bases from V and 6 bases from J, the junction contained 9 bases not matched to a gene. Germline CDR1 reads SNHLY; CDR2 reads FYNNEI. CDR3 size: 14 residues.

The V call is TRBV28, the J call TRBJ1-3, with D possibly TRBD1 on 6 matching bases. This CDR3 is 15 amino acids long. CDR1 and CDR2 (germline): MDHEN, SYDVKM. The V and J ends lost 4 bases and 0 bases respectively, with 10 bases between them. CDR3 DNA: TGTGCCAGCAGTTCTTGGACAGCCTCTGGAAACACCATATATTTT. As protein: CASSSWTASGNTIYF.

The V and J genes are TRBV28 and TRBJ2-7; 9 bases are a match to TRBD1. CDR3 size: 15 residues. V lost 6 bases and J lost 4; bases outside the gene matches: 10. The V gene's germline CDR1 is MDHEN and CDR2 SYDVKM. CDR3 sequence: CASSSAGTGIYEQYF. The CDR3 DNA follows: TGTGCCAGCAGCTCCGCCGGGACAGGGATTTACGAGCAGTACTTC.

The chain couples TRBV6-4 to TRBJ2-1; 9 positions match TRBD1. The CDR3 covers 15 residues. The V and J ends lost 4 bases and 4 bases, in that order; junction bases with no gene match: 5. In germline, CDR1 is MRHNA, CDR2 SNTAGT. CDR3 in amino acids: CASSGGDREYNEQFF. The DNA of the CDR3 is TGTGCCAGCAGTGGCGGGGACAGGGAATACAATGAGCAGTTCTTC.

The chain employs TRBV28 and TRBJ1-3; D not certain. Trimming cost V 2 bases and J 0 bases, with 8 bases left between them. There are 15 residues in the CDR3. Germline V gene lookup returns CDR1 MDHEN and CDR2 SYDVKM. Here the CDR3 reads CASSLILSSGNTIYF. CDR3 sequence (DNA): TGTGCCAGCAGTTTAATATTAAGCTCTGGAAACACCATATATTTT.